These 20 T cell receptor beta chains share one sample of origin, sequenced in a study of identical twins. TCRdb itself ran the 5' RACE reads through MiXCR, one entry per CDR3 protein. The sample includes more than 200,000 distinct CDR3 sequences, 9.4% of them seen just once. Sequencing used memory (CD45RO+) T cells sorted from blood. The receptors come from a woman aged 18-30 years in good health.

This clonotype was counted ten times or more. The CDR3 is CASSLNSHADTQYF. DNA of the CDR3: TGCGCCAGCAGCTTAAACAGCCACGCAGATACGCAGTATTTT. The rearrangement joins TRBV5-1 to TRBJ2-3, with D uncertain. Trimming took 2 bases from V and 4 from J, leaving 11 bases between them. CDR3 size: 14 residues. Germline loops: CDR1 SGHRS, CDR2 YFSETQ. The full variable domain, in which reference TRBV5-1 and TRBJ2-3 provide the parts outside the CDR3, is KAGVTQTPRYLIKTRGQQVTLSCSPISGHRSVSWYQQTPGQGLQFLFEYFSETQRNKGNFPGRFSGRQFSNSRSEMNVSTLELGDSALYLCASSLNSHADTQYFGPGTRLTVL.

The genes are TRBV30 and TRBJ1-5; no reliable D call. The ends were cut back, 3 bases at V and 3 bases at J, with 9 bases in the middle. The CDR3 is 13 amino acids. CDR1 and CDR2 (germline): GTSNPN, SVGIG (reference sequence). In DNA form, the CDR3 reads TGTGCCTGGAGCTGGGCGTTCAATCAGCCCCAGCATTTT. This sequence encodes CAWSWAFNQPQHF. Full variable domain (missing parts from reference TRBV30 and TRBJ1-5): SQTIHQWPATLVQPVGSPLSLECTVEGTSNPNLYWYRQAAGRGLQLLFYSVGIGQISSEVPQNLSASRPQDRQFILSSKKLLLSDSGFYLCAWSWAFNQPQHFGDGTRLSIL.

The V gene is TRBV7-2, the J gene TRBJ2-5; 9 bases line up with TRBD2. The trim removed 1 base at V and 6 bases at J, leaving 9 bases unmatched. CDR3 length: 16 residues. Germline CDR1 and CDR2: SGHTA and FQGNSA. CDR3 loop: CASSLGGAGGRKTQYF. The CDR3 nucleotides are TGTGCCAGCAGCTTAGGAGGGGCGGGAGGGCGGAAGACCCAGTACTTC.

There are many counts of this clonotype. V and J are TRBV12-3 or TRBV12-4 and TRBJ2-6; either TRBD1 or TRBD2 may fit D (5 bases each). There are 18 residues in the CDR3. With 3 bases removed from V and 0 bases from J, the gap between germline ends came to 15 bases. The CDR3 bases are TGTGCCAGCAGTTTTAGTCCGGGACGGTACTCTGGGGCCAACGTCCTGACTTTC. As protein: CASSFSPGRYSGANVLTF.

This chain joins TRBV30 and TRBJ2-1; 8 positions agree with TRBD1. Germline values: CDR1 GTSNPN, CDR2 SVGIG (reference sequence). This CDR3 is 14 amino acids long. Trimming cost V 0 bases and J 3 bases; bases outside gene matches: 1. The CDR3 here is CAWSVTGGYNEQFF. The DNA for the CDR3 is TGTGCCTGGAGTGTAACAGGGGGCTACAATGAGCAGTTCTTC. The entire variable domain, with the rest obtained from reference TRBV30 and TRBJ2-1, is as follows: SQTIHQWPATLVQPVGSPLSLECTVEGTSNPNLYWYRQAAGRGLQLLFYSVGIGQISSEVPQNLSASRPQDRQFILSSKKLLLSDSGFYLCAWSVTGGYNEQFFGPGTRLTVL.

This clonotype was recorded many times. This rearrangement joins TRBV3-1 to TRBJ2-1; D possibly matches TRBD1 or TRBD2 (5 bases each). V was shortened by 3 bases and J by 6 bases, with 18 bases between the two germline ends. This CDR3 region has 16 residues. The germline V gene encodes CDR1 LGHDT and CDR2 YNNKEL (reference sequence). CDR3 sequence (DNA): TGTGCCAGCAGCCATTTAGGGACCAGCCTTTTCAATGAGCAGTTCTTC. As protein: CASSHLGTSLFNEQFF.

This clonotype was detected a few times. The V call is TRBV5-6, the J call TRBJ2-7; D gene unclear. This CDR3 comprises 13 residues. The V gene's germline CDR1 is SGHDT and CDR2 YYEEEE. V gave up 8 bases and J gave up 3 bases, with 15 bases separating them. For the CDR3, the DNA is TGTGCCAGTTCCGGATCCTCGGGCTACGAGCAGTACTTC. It encodes CASSGSSGYEQYF.

The chain joins TRBV5-1 to TRBJ1-1; D might be TRBD1 (6 bases). V gave up 0 bases and J gave up 1 base, with 7 bases separating them. CDR1 is SGHRS, CDR2 YFSETQ, per germline. This CDR3 comprises 14 residues. The CDR3 sequence: CASSLEGQNTEAFF. CDR3 bases: TGCGCCAGCAGCTTGGAGGGACAGAACACTGAAGCTTTCTTT.

This clonotype was detected only a few times. This chain connects TRBV10-3 to TRBJ2-1, with a tentative D call TRBD1 (5 bases). V was pared by 3 bases and J by 15 bases, with 9 bases between. CDR1 is ENHRY and CDR2 is SYGVKD in the germline V gene. This CDR3 region has 10 residues. CDR3 bases: TGTGCCATCAGTGATAGGGGTTGGTTCTTC. This translates into CAISDRGWFF.

This clonotype was recorded many times. J is TRBJ2-5 and V is TRBV7-2; D possibly corresponds to TRBD1 (5 bases). The ends were cut back, 6 bases at V and 4 bases at J, with 12 bases in the middle. Germline CDR1 and CDR2: SGHTA and FQGNSA. The CDR3 spans 13 residues. This CDR3 reads CASRRAQGETQYF. CDR3 DNA: TGTGCCAGCAGAAGAGCCCAGGGAGAGACCCAGTACTTC.

This clonotype was seen more than once but under ten times. This chain connects TRBV5-1 to TRBJ2-7, with no clear D. With 0 bases removed from V and 2 bases from J, the gap between germline ends came to 12 bases. The CDR3 length is 15 residues. Germline values: CDR1 SGHRS, CDR2 YFSETQ. Here the CDR3 DNA reads TGCGCCAGCAGCTTGGCCGAGGAGCAGCCCTACGAGCAGTACTTC. It encodes CASSLAEEQPYEQYF.

The CDR3 reads CSARDQGFNEKLFF. The CDR3 DNA reads as TGCAGTGCTAGAGATCAGGGCTTTAATGAAAAACTGTTTTTT. The rearrangement joins TRBV20-1 to TRBJ1-4; D possibly corresponds to TRBD1 (5 bases). The CDR3 has 14 residues. The V and J ends lost 0 bases and 4 bases respectively, with 9 bases between them. From germline, CDR1 is DFQATT and CDR2 SNEGSKA (reference sequence).

This clonotype has ten or more counts. The chain employs TRBV3-1 and TRBJ2-3; TRBD2 agrees at 10 bases. The germline V gene has CDR1 LGHDT and CDR2 YNNKEL (reference sequence). The CDR3 length is 15 residues. Losses at the gene ends were 4 bases for V and 5 bases for J; bases not matched to a gene: 6. The CDR3 sequence: CASSRSGGAGDTQYF. Here the CDR3 DNA reads TGTGCCAGCAGCCGGAGCGGGGGGGCAGGAGATACGCAGTATTTT.

This clonotype was found a few times. The chain joins TRBV2 to TRBJ2-3; D assignment may be TRBD1 or TRBD2 (5 bases each). The CDR3 spans 13 residues. The V end lost 6 bases, the J end lost 2 bases, and 9 bases lay between the germline ends. Germline CDR1 reads SNHLY; CDR2 reads FYNNEI. CDR3: CASRGTDTDTQYF. The CDR3 nucleotides are TGTGCCAGCAGGGGGACGGACACAGATACGCAGTATTTT.

This chain connects TRBV19 to TRBJ2-7; 8 positions agree with TRBD2. CDR1 and CDR2 (germline): LNHDA, SQIVND (reference sequence). There are 15 residues in the CDR3. Unmatched junction bases numbered 8, after V lost 3 bases and J lost 4 bases. The CDR3 here is CASSIGSTSEYEQYF. CDR3 nucleotide sequence: TGTGCCAGTAGTATTGGGTCGACTAGCGAATACGAGCAGTACTTC. Filled out from reference TRBV19 and TRBJ2-7, the complete variable domain reads DGGITQSPKYLFRKEGQNVTLSCEQNLNHDAMYWYRQDPGQGLRLIYYSQIVNDFQKGDIAEGYSVSREKKESFPLTVTSAQKNPTAFYLCASSIGSTSEYEQYFGPGTRLTVT.

This clonotype was detected only a few times. V and J are TRBV6-1 and TRBJ1-2; a weak D match, TRBD1 (5 bases). The length of the CDR3 is 13 residues. With 5 bases removed from V and 5 bases from J, the gap between germline ends came to 12 bases. The germline CDR1 and CDR2 sequences are MNHNS and SASEGT. The CDR3 sequence: CASSRRDEYGYTF. CDR3 coding DNA: TGTGCCAGCAGTCGACGGGACGAGTATGGCTACACCTTC.

The gene calls are TRBV5-5 and TRBJ2-5; D possibly corresponds to TRBD2 (5 bases). CDR1 is SGHKS and CDR2 is YYEKEE in the germline V gene (reference sequence). This CDR3 region has 15 residues. Trimming left V 3 bases short and J 5 bases short, with 17 bases between. CDR3 coding DNA: TGTGCCAGCAGCTCGAACGTGGGAGCCCAGGAGACCCAGTACTTC. Its protein is CASSSNVGAQETQYF.

This clonotype was seen at least ten times. The chain employs TRBV5-1 and TRBJ2-2; no definite D call. Trimming removed 3 bases at V and 3 bases at J, with 12 bases between. The CDR3 length is 15 residues. In germline, CDR1 is SGHRS, CDR2 YFSETQ. The CDR3 loop reads CASSSITADTGELFF. The CDR3 DNA is TGCGCCAGCAGCTCGATTACGGCGGACACCGGGGAGCTGTTTTTT.

This clonotype was seen many times. The rearrangement uses TRBV5-1 and TRBJ1-1; the D gene is possibly TRBD1 (6 bases). Trimming cost V 0 bases and J 3 bases, with 9 bases left between them. CDR1 and CDR2 (germline): SGHRS, YFSETQ. The length of the CDR3 is 14 residues. CDR3 sequence (DNA): TGCGCCAGCAGCTTGGACAGGGTGGACACTGAAGCTTTCTTT. This translates into CASSLDRVDTEAFF.

The genes are TRBV3-1 and TRBJ2-1; D is ambiguous. The V gene's germline CDR1 is LGHDT and CDR2 YNNKEL (reference sequence). CDR3 size: 13 residues. Trimming took off 6 bases at V and 6 bases at J, with 12 bases between the two ends. The CDR3 coding sequence is TGTGCCAGCAGTGAGACGGCAATCAATGAGCAGTTCTTC. It translates to CASSETAINEQFF.